The clone carrying this T cell receptor (beta chain) has more than one count but fewer than ten. The antigen remains undetermined. The data belong to a study of beta chain features in type 1 diabetes. Expressed TCRB transcripts were sequenced after all isolated RNA was converted to cDNA. Data came from immunoSEQ multiplex PCR; TCRdb stores just in-frame clones and leaves some out. The sample contains 900,000 or so clones, 17% of which appear only once. Study-wide results and caveats: Any PCR bias toward short templates would affect both groups alike. Shortening that was moderate but significant affected the TCRB CDR3s of Type 1 diabetes patients in all four CD4+ subsets. Across patients, naive, central memory and Treg TCRB repertoires exhibited apparently greater similarity than was observed across healthy donors.

The germline V gene has CDR1 SNHLY and CDR2 FYNNEI. The length of the CDR3 is 16 residues. J lost 7 bases, V lost 6 bases, and 17 bases had no gene match. Stem cell-like memory, regulatory, central memory and naive CD4+ cells were sorted via CD45RO/CCR7/CD25/CD127/CD95/CD27. Sequenced material: naive CD4+ T cells from blood. This receptor was obtained from a woman in her late teens or twenties in good health. V and J are TRBV2 and TRBJ2-7; the match to TRBD2 covers 8 bases. CDR3 DNA sequence: TGTGCCAGCAGCGAAAGTACTAGCGGCACGGTGGGTGAGCAGTACTTC. Encoded protein: CASSESTSGTVGEQYF.